One and the same sample provided the 6 T cell receptor beta chains below, sequenced in a study of blood T cell repertoires in COVID-19. Assay: immunoSEQ multiplex PCR; the TCRdb copy retains only in-frame clones and omits some. There are 240,000 or so clones in the sample; around 81% occur only once, and about 2% lies in the top ten. Sequenced material: peripheral blood. The receptors stem from a man under 40 who had recovered from COVID-19.

The chain employs TRBV15 and TRBJ1-5; 7 bases fit TRBD1. Losses at the gene ends were 0 bases for V and 7 bases for J; bases not matched to a gene: 9. There are 16 residues in the CDR3. In germline, CDR1 is LNHNV, CDR2 YYDKDF (reference sequence). This chain's CDR3 is CATSRDRGQGEQPQHF. The CDR3 DNA sequence: TGTGCCACCAGCAGAGATAGGGGCCAGGGGGAGCAGCCCCAGCATTTT. The complete variable domain, with remaining parts taken from reference TRBV15 and TRBJ1-5, reads DAMVIQNPRYQVTQFGKPVTLSCSQTLNHNVMYWYQQKSSQAPKLLFHYYDKDFNNEADTPDNFQSRRPNTSFCFLDIRSPGLGDTAMYLCATSRDRGQGEQPQHFGDGTRLSIL.

V gene TRBV7-9 combines with J gene TRBJ1-1, with a tentative D call TRBD1 (5 bases). Trimming cost V 2 bases and J 2 bases, with 9 bases left between them. CDR1 and CDR2 (germline): SEHNR, FQNEAQ (reference sequence). There are 14 residues in the CDR3. CDR3 nucleotides: TGTGCCAGCAGCTTACGGGGGGATAACACTGAAGCTTTCTTT. Amino acids: CASSLRGDNTEAFF.

V is TRBV2 and J is TRBJ1-6; D perhaps matches TRBD1 (6 bases). The CDR3 contains 13 residues. The germline gives CDR1 SNHLY, CDR2 FYNNEI. V gave up 4 bases and J gave up 5 bases, with 6 bases separating them. The CDR3 coding sequence is TGTGCCAGCAGTGGACAGGATAATTCACCCCTCCACTTT. Translated, it gives CASSGQDNSPLHF.

The chain has TRBV3-1 (or the pseudogene TRBV3-2) and TRBJ2-5; 8 bases agree with TRBD1. V dropped 7 bases and J dropped 5; count of bases not matched to a gene: 6. CDR1 is LGHDT, CDR2 YNNKEL, per germline (reference sequence). This CDR3 contains 13 residues. The CDR3 loop is CASISGGAETQYF. The CDR3 DNA follows: TGTGCCAGCATTTCAGGGGGCGCGGAGACCCAGTACTTC.

The rearrangement uses TRBV7-3 and TRBJ2-1, with TRBD2 identical over 12 bases. The CDR3 is made up of 16 amino acids. Germline loops: CDR1 SGHTA, CDR2 FQGTGA. V was clipped by 4 bases and J by 5 bases; unmatched bases: 6. The CDR3 DNA follows: TGTGCCAGCAGCTCTAATCTAGCGGGGGGGAACAATGAGCAGTTCTTC. Its protein product is CASSSNLAGGNNEQFF. Filled out from reference TRBV7-3 and TRBJ2-1, the complete variable domain reads GAGVSQTPSNKVTEKGKYVELRCDPISGHTALYWYRQSLGQGPEFLIYFQGTGAADDSGLPNDRFFAVRPEGSVSTLKIQRTERGDSAVYLCASSSNLAGGNNEQFFGPGTRLTVL.

This clone was counted a few times. The chain employs TRBV6-5 and TRBJ2-6, with D unresolved. Germline loops: CDR1 MNHEY, CDR2 SVGAGI. The CDR3 sequence is 15 residues long. V gave up 6 bases and J gave up 0 bases, with 9 bases separating them. DNA of the CDR3: TGTGCCAGCAGCCCAACAGACTCTGGGGCCAACGTCCTGACTTTC. The encoded protein is CASSPTDSGANVLTF.